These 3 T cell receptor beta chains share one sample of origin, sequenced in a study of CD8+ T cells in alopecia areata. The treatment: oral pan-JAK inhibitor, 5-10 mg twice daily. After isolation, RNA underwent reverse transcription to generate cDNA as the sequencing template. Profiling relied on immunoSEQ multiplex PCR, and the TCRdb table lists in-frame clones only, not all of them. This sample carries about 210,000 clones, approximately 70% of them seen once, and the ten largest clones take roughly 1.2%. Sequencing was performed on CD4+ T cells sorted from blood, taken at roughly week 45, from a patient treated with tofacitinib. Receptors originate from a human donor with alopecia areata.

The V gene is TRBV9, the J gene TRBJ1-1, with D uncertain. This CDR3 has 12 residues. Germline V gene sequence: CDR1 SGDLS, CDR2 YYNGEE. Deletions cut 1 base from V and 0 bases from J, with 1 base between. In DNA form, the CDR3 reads TGTGCCAGCAGCGTATTGAACACTGAAGCTTTCTTT. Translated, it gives CASSVLNTEAFF. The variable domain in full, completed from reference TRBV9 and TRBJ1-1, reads DSGVTQTPKHLITATGQRVTLRCSPRSGDLSVYWYQQSLDQGLQFLIQYYNGEERAKGNILERFSAQQFPDLHSELNLSSLELGDSALYFCASSVLNTEAFFGQGTRLTVV.

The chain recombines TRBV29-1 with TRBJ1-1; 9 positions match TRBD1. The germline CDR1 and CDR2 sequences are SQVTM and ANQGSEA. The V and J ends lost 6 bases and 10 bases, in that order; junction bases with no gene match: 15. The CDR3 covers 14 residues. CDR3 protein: CSVANTGGKSAAFF. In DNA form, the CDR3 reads TGCAGCGTAGCAAACACAGGGGGCAAAAGTGCAGCTTTCTTT.

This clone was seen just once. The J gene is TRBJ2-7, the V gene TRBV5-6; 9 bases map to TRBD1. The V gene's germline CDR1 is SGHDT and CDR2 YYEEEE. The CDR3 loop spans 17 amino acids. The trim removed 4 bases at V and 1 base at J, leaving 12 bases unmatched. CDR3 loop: CASSPAGQGPYSYEQYF. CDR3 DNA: TGTGCCAGCAGCCCAGCCGGACAGGGGCCCTATTCCTACGAGCAGTACTTC.